The present entry profiles one TCR beta chain with its context. This clonotype was detected a few times. No antigen is known for it. The record has no base qualities; no much larger clone is one base away. The record originates from a study of T cells in Graves' hyperthyroidism and ophthalmopathy (dated by TCRdb to 2018 to 2020). Regarding the research as a whole: Peripheral blood was collected at initial diagnosis, before any treatment. For training and testing, the 110 or so patients in the discovery cohort were randomly divided in a 7:3 ratio. Once sampling was done, hyperthyroidism patients were given methimazole at a starting dose of 30 mg daily, whereas ophthalmopathy patients were given high-dose intravenous methylprednisolone. In addition, the study compared T-cell repertoires in thyroid tissue and in blood from over 5 Graves' hyperthyroidism patients. Prospective prediction of ophthalmopathy was tested in an independent validation cohort consisting of some 18 hyperthyroidism patients and approximately 16 patients who later progressed to ophthalmopathy. The paper reports TCR Vbeta CDR3 sequencing of fewer than 150 peripheral blood samples: 43 ophthalmopathy, roughly 80 hyperthyroidism and approximately 17 progressor patients. To identify TCR V-J signatures that set the groups apart, the researchers used a discovery cohort of about a hundred patients, made up of about 44 with Graves' ophthalmopathy and some 58 with stable Graves' hyperthyroidism.

Between the V and J ends, shortened by 3 bases and 2 bases respectively, the junction contains 6 bases. CDR1 SGHAT and CDR2 FQDESV were looked up in the germline V gene (reference sequence). The CDR3 runs 13 residues from the cysteine to the phenylalanine. The read is trimmed to its CDR3 DNA, 39 bases read in frame from base 1. Study-wide conclusions, independent of this receptor: Most expanded thyroid clonotypes (frequency above 0.001) were also detected in blood, suggesting blood repertoires may reflect thyroid immune responses. During validation, the model predicted progression to ophthalmopathy a median of approximately 6 months ahead of onset, with almost 71% sensitivity and roughly 72% specificity. Ophthalmopathy was separated from stable hyperthyroidism by a 13 V-J signature model, with around 90% sensitivity and 81% to 82% specificity obtained in cross-validation and 80%/75% obtained in testing. No statistical method was used to set the sample size in advance, and investigators knew the group allocation.

The TCR beta CDR3 regions were amplified from the RNA transcripts. The TCR CDR3 was subjected to a first round of RT-PCR using the HTBI primer set and the Qiagen OneStep RT-PCR kit. Libraries were constructed in a second round of multiplex PCR, after which size selection and purification were performed. Paired-end sequencing of the libraries was performed with 100 bp reads on an Illumina HiSeq2000. On the authors' methods: SOAPnuke was used to process the raw data, throwing out any read that contained adapters or uncalled bases, had a mean Phred below 15, or lacked an exact constant-primer or identifier match. High-quality paired reads were merged using COPE v1.2.5, and each unique nucleotide sequence was defined as a clonotype. MiTCR v1.1 was used to align the clonotypes against IMGT TRBV, TRBD and TRBJ reference segments. Analysis was restricted to V-J combinations with a frequency above 0.0001, which covered roughly 99% of repertoires. A TCS score was defined as the ratio of F50 (clonal expansion) to E x V (chaos), with BLOSUM62-based TCRdist applied between CDR3 peptides within each V-J. Welch's t-statistics and random forest reduced just over 500 V-J features to under 15, which were used in a naive Bayes classifier (R e1071). TCRdb cleaned the public reads at Q25 with fastp, built clones with MiXCR and kept in-frame beta chains. Entries are consolidated by CDR3 protein sequence, retaining the most common genes and DNA. TCRdb, not the authors, supplied the V and J calls. This sample gives about 96,000 distinct CDR3 sequences in total; roughly 49% of them show up just once. About 25% of the sample is held by the ten biggest clonotypes.

Stable Graves' hyperthyroidism was defined as the absence of progression to ophthalmopathy over 18 months of follow-up. Hyperthyroidism patients were newly diagnosed, with disease duration under 2 months, and aged 18 to 65 years. The study excluded patients with uncontrolled infections, other autoimmune diseases, pregnancy or lactation. Diagnoses were established on the basis of clinical symptoms, serum thyroxine and TRAb, thyroid ultrasound, and orbital computed tomography. Ficoll-Paque density gradient centrifugation was used to isolate PBMCs from around 9.1 ml of fresh peripheral blood. Total RNA was extracted using Trizol reagent, and RNA quality was assessed on an Agilent 2100 Bioanalyzer.

The sample consisted of blood. The chain was built from TRBV11-1 and TRBJ2-3; a confident D gene designation cannot be given. The receptor was isolated from a woman in her forties with Graves' hyperthyroidism. Here is the DNA: TGTGCCAGCAGCTTCTTTCCCACAGATACGCAGTATTTT. Translated, it reads CASSFFPTDTQYF.